This TCR beta chain was captured in a study of CD8+CD57+ T cells in acquired aplastic anemia. Study-wide findings and caveats: Statistical testing detected no significant gap in CD8+ Simpson's diversity between patients and controls.

The CDR3 sequence is 16 residues long. From germline, CDR1 is ENHRY and CDR2 SYGVKD. The V end was cut by 2 bases, the J end by 5 bases, with 15 bases between. Sequencing was done on patients that had shown CD8+CD57+ cell expansion by flow cytometry. Prior therapy had not been administered to any patient at the time of blood sampling. A word on this clonotype: Its specificity is not known.

The template used for profiling TCR beta VDJ and CDR3 was genomic DNA. TCRdb used MiXCR to reprocess the reads, holding one entry per CDR3 protein. Of some 170,000 distinct CDR3 sequences listed, roughly 48% are singletons. The sequencing input was sorted CD4+, CD8+, or CD8+CD57+ T cells (not recorded which) from PBMCs. This clonotype was sampled from a human donor with aplastic anemia. The rearrangement links TRBV10-3 to TRBJ2-2; D tentatively fits TRBD1 or TRBD2 (5 bases each). CDR3 nucleotides: TGTGCCATCAGTGAGGTTACCGGGACCCAAACCGGGGAGCTGTTTTTT. Translated: CAISEVTGTQTGELFF.